Described below is a single T cell receptor beta chain sequence and its context. What it recognizes is unknown. The data belong to a study of shared clonotypes between healthy human individuals. Study-level results: Sequencing of the sorted subsets was shown by rarefaction to be incomplete despite large depth. Deeper or shallower sequencing was expected to change how clonotypes are shared among donors.

Germline V gives CDR1 LNHDA, CDR2 SQIVND (reference sequence). This CDR3 has 15 amino acids. J gave up 0 bases and V 7 bases, and 8 bases lay outside the gene matches. Replicate PCRs for sorted subsets used approximately 190 ng DNA; this equaled 25,000 to 35,000 T cell genomes. Original handling: There were no quality scores in the junction-only immunoSEQ sequences, so filtering differed. Clones were read by immunoSEQ multiplex PCR, and TCRdb kept only the in-frame ones, dropping some. Clone size and V and J calls were adopted from that table, with D and trimming inferred from the DNA. Of roughly 2 million clones in the sample, approximately 95% are singletons; the top ten hold roughly 0.13%.

The V gene is TRBV19, the J gene TRBJ2-7; 8 nucleotides align to TRBD2. The sequenced sample was naive CD4+ T cells sorted from blood. Subset reported: CD45RA+ positively selected. The TCR comes from a man aged 18 to 35 in good health. For the CDR3, the DNA is TGTGCCAGTACCCCCAGCGGGAGAGGCTCCTACGAGCAGTACTTC. The encoded protein is CASTPSGRGSYEQYF.